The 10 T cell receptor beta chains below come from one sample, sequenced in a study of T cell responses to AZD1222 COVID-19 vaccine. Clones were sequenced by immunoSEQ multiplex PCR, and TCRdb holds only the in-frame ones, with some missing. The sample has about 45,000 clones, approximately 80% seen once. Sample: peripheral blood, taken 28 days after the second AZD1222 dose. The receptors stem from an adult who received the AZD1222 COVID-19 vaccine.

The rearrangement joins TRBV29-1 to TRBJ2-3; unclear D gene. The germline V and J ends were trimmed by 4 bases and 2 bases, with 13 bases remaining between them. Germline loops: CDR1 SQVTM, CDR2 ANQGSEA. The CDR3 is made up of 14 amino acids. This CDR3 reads CSVGIPPNTDTQYF. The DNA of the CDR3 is TGCAGCGTTGGGATACCGCCTAACACAGATACGCAGTATTTT.

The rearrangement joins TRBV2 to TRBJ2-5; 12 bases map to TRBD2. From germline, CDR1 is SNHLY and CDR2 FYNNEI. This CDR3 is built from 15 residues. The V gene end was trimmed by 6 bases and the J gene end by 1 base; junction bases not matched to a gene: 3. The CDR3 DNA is TGTGCCAGCAGCCGACTAGCGGGGGCCCAAGAGACCCAGTACTTC. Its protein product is CASSRLAGAQETQYF.

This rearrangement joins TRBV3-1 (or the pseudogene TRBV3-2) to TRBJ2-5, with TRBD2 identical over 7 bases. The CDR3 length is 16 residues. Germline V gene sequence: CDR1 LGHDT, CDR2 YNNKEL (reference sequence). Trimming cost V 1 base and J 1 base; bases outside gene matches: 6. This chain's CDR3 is CASSQGIGGTQETQYF. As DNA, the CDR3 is TGTGCCAGCAGCCAAGGGATCGGGGGGACCCAAGAGACCCAGTACTTC.

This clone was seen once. CDR3 sequence (DNA): TGTGCCAGTAGTACATATCGACAGGGCAACAATCAGCCCCAGCATTTT. The encoded protein is CASSTYRQGNNQPQHF. The chain is built from TRBV19 and TRBJ1-5, with 7 bases matching TRBD1. J lost 3 bases, V lost 4 bases, and 9 bases had no gene match. This CDR3 contains 16 residues. The germline V gene encodes CDR1 LNHDA and CDR2 SQIVND (reference sequence).

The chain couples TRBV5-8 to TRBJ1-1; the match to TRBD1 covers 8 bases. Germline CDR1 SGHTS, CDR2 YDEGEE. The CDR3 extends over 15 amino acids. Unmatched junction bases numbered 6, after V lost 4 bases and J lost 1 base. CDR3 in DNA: TGTGCCAGCAGCCTAGGGACAGGAGCGAACACTGAAGCTTTCTTT. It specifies CASSLGTGANTEAFF. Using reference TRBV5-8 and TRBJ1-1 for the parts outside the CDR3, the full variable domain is EAGVTQSPTHLIKTRGQQATLRCSPISGHTSVYWYQQALGLGLQFLLWYDEGEERNRGNFPPRFSGRQFPNYSSELNVNALELEDSALYLCASSLGTGANTEAFFGQGTRLTVV.

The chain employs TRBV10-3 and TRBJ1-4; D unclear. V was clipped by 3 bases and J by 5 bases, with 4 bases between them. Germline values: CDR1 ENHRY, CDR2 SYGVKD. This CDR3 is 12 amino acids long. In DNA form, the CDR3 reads TGTGCCATCAGTGACGGGAATGAAAAACTGTTTTTT. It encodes CAISDGNEKLFF.

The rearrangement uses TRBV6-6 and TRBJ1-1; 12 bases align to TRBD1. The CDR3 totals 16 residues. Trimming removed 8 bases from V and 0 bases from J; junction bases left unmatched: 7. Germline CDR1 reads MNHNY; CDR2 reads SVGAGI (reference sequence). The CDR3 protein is CASFPGQGALNTEAFF. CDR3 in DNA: TGTGCCAGCTTTCCGGGACAGGGGGCGTTGAACACTGAAGCTTTCTTT.

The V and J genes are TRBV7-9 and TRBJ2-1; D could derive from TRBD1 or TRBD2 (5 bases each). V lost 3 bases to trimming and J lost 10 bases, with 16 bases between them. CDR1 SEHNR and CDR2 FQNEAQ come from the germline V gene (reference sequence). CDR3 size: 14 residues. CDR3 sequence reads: CASSFRSGTWEQFF. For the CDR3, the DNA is TGTGCCAGCAGCTTTAGATCAGGGACGTGGGAGCAGTTCTTC.

CDR3 residues: CASKGSPANYGYTF. The CDR3 nucleotides are TGCGCCAGCAAGGGCAGTCCAGCTAACTATGGCTACACCTTC. This rearrangement joins TRBV4-1 to TRBJ1-2; D uncertain. Germline lookup yields CDR1 MGHRA and CDR2 YSYEKL. Trimming cost V 7 bases and J 0 bases, with 12 bases left between them. This CDR3 has 14 amino acids.

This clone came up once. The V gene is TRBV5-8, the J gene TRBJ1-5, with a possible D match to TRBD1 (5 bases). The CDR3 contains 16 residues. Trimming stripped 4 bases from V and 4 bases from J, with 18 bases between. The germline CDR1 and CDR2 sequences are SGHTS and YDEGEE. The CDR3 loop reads CASSTGTGIQNQPQHF. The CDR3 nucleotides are TGTGCCAGCAGCACAGGCACAGGTATCCAGAATCAGCCCCAGCATTTT.